This T cell receptor beta chain derives from a study of cytomegalovirus exposure and HLA in healthy donors. General study results and limits: Researchers reported in a later analysis that a missense DCLRE1C variant was tied to TCR beta V- and J-gene trimming. A few of the chains that were CMV-associated were confirmed in vitro to be specific for CMV antigens. The study listed some 160 cytomegalovirus-associated TCR beta chains.

After removal of 9 bases from V and 5 bases from J, the junction contained 12 bases not matched to a gene. There are 15 residues in the CDR3. The germline CDR1 and CDR2 sequences are MNHEY and SVGAGI. Points on this clone: Its antigen is currently unknown.

PCR primers comprised 60 Vbeta and 13 Jbeta primers. Per the study methods: A later analysis counted approximately 80 million unique TCR beta chains, around 10 million shared. The assay was immunoSEQ multiplex PCR, and TCRdb's table has in-frame clones only and misses some. V, J and clone size reflect that table, while D and trimming were determined from the DNA. The sample lists 120,000 or so clones, about 80% occurring once. The J gene is TRBJ2-2, the V gene TRBV6-5, with 7 bases that match TRBD2. The TCR comes from a man in his thirties or forties in good health and CMV-seronegative. Source material: PBMCs. The CDR3 reads CASRGEMTRTGELFF. The CDR3 DNA reads as TGTGCCAGTCGGGGGGAGATGACGCGGACCGGGGAGCTGTTTTTT.